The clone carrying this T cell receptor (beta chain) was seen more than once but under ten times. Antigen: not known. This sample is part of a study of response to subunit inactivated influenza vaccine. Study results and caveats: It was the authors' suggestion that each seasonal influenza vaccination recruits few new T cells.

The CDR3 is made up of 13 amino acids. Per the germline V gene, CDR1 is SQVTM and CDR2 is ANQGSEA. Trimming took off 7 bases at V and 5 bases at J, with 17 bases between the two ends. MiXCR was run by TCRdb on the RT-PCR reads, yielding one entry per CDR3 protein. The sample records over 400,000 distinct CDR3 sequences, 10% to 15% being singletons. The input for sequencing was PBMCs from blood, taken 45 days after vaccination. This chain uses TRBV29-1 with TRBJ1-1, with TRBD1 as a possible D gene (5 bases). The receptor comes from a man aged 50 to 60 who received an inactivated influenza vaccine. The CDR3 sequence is CSASDAQGTEAFF. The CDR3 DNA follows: TGCAGCGCTTCGGACGCTCAGGGAACTGAAGCTTTCTTT. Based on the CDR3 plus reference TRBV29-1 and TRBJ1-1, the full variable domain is SAVISQKPSRDICQRGTSLTIQCQVDSQVTMMFWYRQQPGQSLTLIATANQGSEATYESGFVIDKFPISRPNLTFSTLTVSNMSPEDSSIYLCSASDAQGTEAFFGQGTRLTVV.